The rows below give T cell receptor beta chains drawn from one sample of a study of OX40 agonist ivuxolimab in advanced cancers. The method was immunoSEQ multiplex PCR; TCRdb's version includes in-frame clones alone and lacks a portion of them. The data show under 75,000 clones, about 83% seen once. The sample in question was CD4+ or CD8+ T cells sorted from blood, obtained in a trial of the OX40 agonist ivuxolimab. These receptors were obtained from an adult with an advanced solid tumor such as melanoma, head and neck, liver or kidney cancer. Each CDR3 is given with its conserved first and last residue. D genes are given only for firm matches. Expanded clones get a size class; other rows say once, few or many, or leave the size out.

v_call: TRBV18; clone_size: -; d_call: -; j_call: TRBJ1-5; cdr3_aa: CASSPPNQPQHF; cdr3_nt: TGTGCCAGCTCACCACCGAACCAGCCCCAGCATTTT
v_call: TRBV5-1; clone_size: -; d_call: -; j_call: TRBJ2-4; cdr3_aa: CASSLRADKNIQYF; cdr3_nt: TGCGCCAGCAGCTTGAGAGCCGACAAAAACATTCAGTACTTC
v_call: TRBV5-1; clone_size: -; d_call: TRBD2; j_call: TRBJ2-1; cdr3_aa: CASSSGTSVFDEQFF; cdr3_nt: TGCGCCAGCAGCTCCGGGACTAGCGTCTTCGATGAGCAGTTCTTC
v_call: TRBV29-1; clone_size: -; d_call: -; j_call: TRBJ2-5; cdr3_aa: CSAERTEETQYF; cdr3_nt: TGCAGCGCCGAGAGGACAGAAGAGACCCAGTACTTC
v_call: TRBV6-6; clone_size: -; d_call: -; j_call: TRBJ1-6; cdr3_aa: CASSYSAEDNSPLHF; cdr3_nt: TGTGCCAGCAGTTACTCGGCCGAAGATAATTCACCCCTCCACTTT
v_call: TRBV10-3; clone_size: -; d_call: TRBD2; j_call: TRBJ2-1; cdr3_aa: CAISDGTPSGGEQFF; cdr3_nt: TGTGCCATCAGTGATGGGACTCCCAGCGGGGGTGAGCAGTTCTTC
v_call: TRBV29-1; clone_size: -; d_call: TRBD1; j_call: TRBJ2-2; cdr3_aa: CSVLGQGVTGELFF; cdr3_nt: TGCAGCGTCCTTGGACAGGGGGTAACCGGGGAGCTGTTTTTT
v_call: TRBV18; clone_size: -; d_call: -; j_call: TRBJ2-1; cdr3_aa: CASEDTSSYNEQFF; cdr3_nt: TGTGCCAGCGAAGACACGAGCTCCTACAATGAGCAGTTCTTC
v_call: TRBV27; clone_size: -; d_call: -; j_call: TRBJ1-5; cdr3_aa: CASSSGGGIVSQPQHF; cdr3_nt: TGTGCCAGCAGTAGTGGGGGGGGGATAGTCAGTCAGCCCCAGCATTTT
v_call: TRBV20-1; clone_size: -; d_call: -; j_call: TRBJ1-1; cdr3_aa: CSARRGLAFF; cdr3_nt: TGCAGTGCTAGGAGGGGATTAGCTTTCTTT
v_call: TRBV2; clone_size: once; d_call: -; j_call: TRBJ1-5; cdr3_aa: CASSVDREPQHF; cdr3_nt: TGTGCCAGCAGTGTAGATCGGGAGCCCCAGCATTTT
v_call: TRBV28; clone_size: -; d_call: TRBD1; j_call: TRBJ1-2; cdr3_aa: CASSRGQGAGGYTF; cdr3_nt: TGTGCCAGCAGTCGCGGACAGGGGGCGGGTGGCTACACCTTC
v_call: TRBV14; clone_size: -; d_call: TRBD1; j_call: TRBJ1-1; cdr3_aa: CASSQDTGGVSTEAFF; cdr3_nt: TGTGCCAGCAGCCAAGATACAGGGGGCGTAAGCACTGAAGCTTTCTTT
v_call: TRBV15; clone_size: -; d_call: TRBD2; j_call: TRBJ2-3; cdr3_aa: CATARTSAPTDTQYF; cdr3_nt: TGTGCCACCGCGAGGACTAGCGCCCCCACAGATACGCAGTATTTT
v_call: TRBV6-5; clone_size: -; d_call: -; j_call: TRBJ1-5; cdr3_aa: CASKGGMNQPQHF; cdr3_nt: TGTGCCAGCAAAGGGGGGATGAATCAGCCCCAGCATTTT
v_call: TRBV20-1; clone_size: -; d_call: -; j_call: TRBJ1-3; cdr3_aa: CSASGPDTIYF; cdr3_nt: TGCAGTGCATCGGGTCCGGACACCATATATTTT
v_call: TRBV27; clone_size: -; d_call: TRBD2; j_call: TRBJ2-4; cdr3_aa: CASSPDPTRSYTSEAKNIQYF; cdr3_nt: TGTGCCAGCAGTCCAGACCCCACCAGAAGTTATACTAGCGAAGCCAAAAACATTCAGTACTTC
v_call: TRBV18; clone_size: -; d_call: TRBD2; j_call: TRBJ2-5; cdr3_aa: CASSRPGLAGGETQYF; cdr3_nt: TGTGCCAGCTCACGACCGGGACTAGCGGGAGGGGAGACCCAGTACTTC
v_call: TRBV5-1; clone_size: -; d_call: TRBD2; j_call: TRBJ2-2; cdr3_aa: CASSLDGTSGTNTGELFF; cdr3_nt: TGCGCCAGCAGCTTGGATGGGACTAGCGGGACGAACACCGGGGAGCTGTTTTTT
v_call: TRBV11-2; clone_size: -; d_call: -; j_call: TRBJ1-3; cdr3_aa: CASSLTWTTGNTIYF; cdr3_nt: TGTGCCAGCAGCCTGACCTGGACGACTGGAAACACCATATATTTT
v_call: TRBV6-1; clone_size: -; d_call: TRBD2; j_call: TRBJ2-7; cdr3_aa: CASSERDAGGSYEQYF; cdr3_nt: TGTGCCAGCAGTGAAAGGGATGCGGGGGGCTCCTACGAGCAGTACTTC
v_call: TRBV6-5; clone_size: -; d_call: TRBD1; j_call: TRBJ2-5; cdr3_aa: CASSNFNRGLGETQYF; cdr3_nt: TGTGCCAGCAGTAACTTTAACAGGGGGCTTGGAGAGACCCAGTACTTC
v_call: TRBV21-1; clone_size: -; d_call: -; j_call: TRBJ2-3; cdr3_aa: CASSIPVGTDTQYF; cdr3_nt: TGTGCCAGCAGCATCCCCGTTGGCACAGATACGCAGTATTTT
v_call: TRBV19; clone_size: few; d_call: TRBD1; j_call: TRBJ1-2; cdr3_aa: CASTKTGQGDLNYGYTF; cdr3_nt: TGTGCCAGTACCAAAACCGGACAGGGGGACCTAAACTATGGCTACACCTTC
v_call: TRBV7-3; clone_size: -; d_call: TRBD1; j_call: TRBJ2-1; cdr3_aa: CASSLGQGGRNEQFF; cdr3_nt: TGTGCCAGCAGCTTAGGACAGGGGGGGCGGAATGAGCAGTTCTTC
v_call: TRBV18; clone_size: -; d_call: TRBD1; j_call: TRBJ2-7; cdr3_aa: CASSPGQGAVGGYEQYF; cdr3_nt: TGTGCCAGCTCACCAGGACAGGGGGCGGTGGGAGGCTACGAGCAGTACTTC
v_call: TRBV28; clone_size: -; d_call: -; j_call: TRBJ1-5; cdr3_aa: CASSLEVEPQHF; cdr3_nt: TGTGCCAGCAGTTTAGAGGTTGAGCCCCAGCATTTT
v_call: TRBV5-4; clone_size: -; d_call: -; j_call: TRBJ1-6; cdr3_aa: CASSLGGLSSPLHF; cdr3_nt: TGTGCCAGCAGCTTAGGGGGTCTCAGTTCACCCCTCCACTTT
v_call: TRBV30; clone_size: -; d_call: -; j_call: TRBJ2-3; cdr3_aa: CASAQGGGADTQYF; cdr3_nt: TGTGCCTCCGCCCAGGGGGGGGGAGCAGATACGCAGTATTTT
v_call: TRBV7-9; clone_size: -; d_call: -; j_call: TRBJ1-2; cdr3_aa: CASSLSGGYTF; cdr3_nt: TGTGCCAGCAGCTTATCCGGTGGCTACACCTTC
v_call: TRBV23-1; clone_size: once; d_call: -; j_call: TRBJ2-5; cdr3_aa: CASRTAETQYF; cdr3_nt: TGCGCCAGCAGGACCGCGGAGACCCAGTACTTC
v_call: TRBV18; clone_size: -; d_call: -; j_call: TRBJ2-3; cdr3_aa: CASSPGPKDTQYF; cdr3_nt: TGTGCCAGCTCACCCGGGCCCAAGGATACGCAGTATTTT
v_call: TRBV5-1; clone_size: -; d_call: TRBD1; j_call: TRBJ1-2; cdr3_aa: CASSSTGEGGYTF; cdr3_nt: TGCGCCAGCAGCTCGACAGGGGAGGGAGGCTACACCTTC
v_call: TRBV9; clone_size: -; d_call: -; j_call: TRBJ2-2; cdr3_aa: CASSPYSGELFF; cdr3_nt: TGTGCCAGCAGCCCATATAGCGGGGAGCTGTTTTTT
v_call: TRBV6-4; clone_size: -; d_call: -; j_call: TRBJ1-2; cdr3_aa: CASSDSVGFSYGYTF; cdr3_nt: TGTGCCAGCAGTGACTCAGTGGGGTTTTCCTATGGCTACACCTTC